These 26 T cell receptor beta chains came from one sample sequenced in a study of CD8+ T cells in alopecia areata. TCR sequencing used cDNA made by reverse transcription of extracted RNA. TCRdb's table, derived via immunoSEQ multiplex PCR, lists solely in-frame clones and lacks some. The data contain approximately 90,000 clones, about three quarters of them seen just once; the ten biggest clones take up 17%. Regarding treatment: oral pan-JAK inhibitor, 5-10 mg twice daily. The sequences come from CD8+ T cells sorted from blood, collected at approximately week 45, from a patient treated with tofacitinib. The receptors come from a human donor with alopecia areata.

A remark on this clone: The junction departs from germline at one end; a sequencing error may be responsible. The V call is TRBV7-6, the J call TRBJ2-5; weak D call: TRBD1 (6 bases). In germline, CDR1 is SGHVS, CDR2 FNYEAQ. The length of the CDR3 is 17 residues. The CDR3 reads CASSLAQGRGNKETQHF. The CDR3 nucleotides read TGTGCCAGCAGCTTAGCCCAGGGCAGGGGCAACAAAGAGACCCAGCACTTC.

The chain joins TRBV5-6 to TRBJ2-3, with D tentatively TRBD1 (6 bases). Between the trimmed V and J ends, which lost 0 bases and 3 bases, there was a span of 14 bases. Germline V lookup: CDR1 SGHDT, CDR2 YYEEEE. The CDR3 loop spans 16 amino acids. CDR3 loop: CASSLASGVRTDTQYF. Here the CDR3 DNA reads TGTGCCAGCAGCTTGGCGTCAGGGGTAAGGACAGATACGCAGTATTTT.

V and J are TRBV5-1 and TRBJ2-7; 11 positions agree with TRBD1. Germline CDR1 is SGHRS and CDR2 is YFSETQ. V gave up 4 bases and J gave up 7 bases; unmatched junction bases: 19. The CDR3 consists of 18 residues. CDR3 sequence reads: CASSTKGYSWTGGEEQYF. As DNA, the CDR3 is TGCGCCAGCAGCACCAAGGGGTATTCGTGGACAGGGGGCGAGGAGCAGTACTTC.

The rearrangement uses TRBV7-8 and TRBJ2-7; TRBD1 matches at 9 bases. V dropped 0 bases and J dropped 2; count of bases not matched to a gene: 8. The germline CDR1 and CDR2 sequences are SGHVS and FQNEAQ. This CDR3 has 17 amino acids. The CDR3, as DNA: TGTGCCAGCAGCTTAGCTAGAACAGGGGGCGCCCCCTACGAGCAGTACTTC. The encoded protein is CASSLARTGGAPYEQYF.

The V gene is TRBV6-6, the J gene TRBJ1-5; 7 nucleotides line up with TRBD1. Trimming removed 0 bases from V and 9 bases from J; junction bases left unmatched: 11. The CDR3 consists of 16 residues. Germline V gene data show CDR1 as MNHNY and CDR2 as SVGAGI (reference sequence). CDR3 DNA: TGTGCCAGCAGTTACTCCGCTACAGGGGCCGGGGGGCCCCAGCATTTT. This gives the protein CASSYSATGAGGPQHF.

The chain is built from TRBV4-3 and TRBJ1-2; D is possibly TRBD1 (6 bases). Germline V lookup: CDR1 LGHNA, CDR2 YSLEER. The V end lost 0 bases, the J end lost 2 bases, and 13 bases lay between the germline ends. The CDR3 consists of 16 residues. The DNA of the CDR3 is TGCGCCAGCAGCCAAGATCATCTCGGACAGAACTATGGCTACACCTTC. Translation: CASSQDHLGQNYGYTF.

V and J are TRBV27 and TRBJ1-1; D gene uncertain. Trimming removed 2 bases from V and 4 bases from J, with 8 bases in between. The CDR3 spans 13 residues. The V gene's germline CDR1 is MNHEY and CDR2 SMNVEV (reference sequence). CDR3 region: CASSLVVGTEAFF. CDR3 DNA sequence: TGTGCCAGCAGTTTAGTCGTAGGCACTGAAGCTTTCTTT.

J is TRBJ2-1 and V is TRBV11-2; D ambiguous. This CDR3 region has 12 residues. Between the trimmed V and J ends, which lost 4 bases and 6 bases, there was a span of 7 bases. Germline CDR1 SGHAT, CDR2 FQNNGV. Written as DNA, the CDR3 is TGTGCCAGCAGCTCCTACAGCAATGAGCAGTTCTTC. It translates to CASSSYSNEQFF. Looking up the rest from reference TRBV11-2 and TRBJ2-1 gives the full variable domain: EAGVAQSPRYKIIEKRQSVAFWCNPISGHATLYWYQQILGQGPKLLIQFQNNGVVDDSQLPKDRFSAERLKGVDSTLKIQPAKLEDSAVYLCASSSYSNEQFFGPGTRLTVL.

In this sample, this clone turned up a few times. This chain links TRBV19 with TRBJ1-1; the D is unclear. Germline CDR1 and CDR2: LNHDA and SQIVND (reference sequence). Trimming removed 5 bases from V and 1 base from J, with 14 bases in between. The length of the CDR3 is 15 residues. CDR3 loop: CASSLAPGRNTEAFF. Written as DNA, the CDR3 is TGTGCCAGTAGTTTAGCCCCCGGGCGGAACACTGAAGCTTTCTTT.

V gene TRBV13 combines with J gene TRBJ1-1, with D perhaps TRBD1 (5 bases). The V end was cut by 5 bases, the J end by 0 bases, with 10 bases between. In germline, CDR1 is PRHDT, CDR2 FYEKMQ (reference sequence). The CDR3 is 14 residues long. CDR3 DNA: TGTGCCAGCAGCGCCAAGGGGTTGAACACTGAAGCTTTCTTT. Amino acid sequence: CASSAKGLNTEAFF.

This rearrangement joins TRBV25-1 to TRBJ1-2; D gene unclear. The CDR3 consists of 15 residues. Trimming stripped 1 base from V and 8 bases from J, with 17 bases between. Germline lookup yields CDR1 MGHDK and CDR2 SYGVNS. The CDR3 sequence is CASSESGEARYGYTF. CDR3 coding DNA: TGTGCCAGCAGTGAATCTGGAGAAGCAAGGTACGGCTACACCTTC.

This clone came up a few times. Germline is not matched at one junction end, which may reflect a read error. The rearrangement links TRBV30 to TRBJ2-7, with D uncertain. CDR1 is GTSNPN, CDR2 SVGIG, per germline (reference sequence). This CDR3 spans 12 amino acids. The CDR3 here is CAWSVVAGPLGF. The CDR3 bases are TGTGCCTGGAGTGTAGTTGCCGGACCCCTAGGCTTC. The full variable domain, completed using reference TRBV30 and TRBJ2-7, is SQTIHQWPATLVQPVGSPLSLECTVEGTSNPNLYWYRQAAGRGLQLLFYSVGIGQISSEVPQNLSASRPQDRQFILSSKKLLLSDSGFYLCAWSVVAGPLGFGPGTRLTVT.

V usage is TRBV7-6 and J usage is TRBJ2-5, with a weak D call TRBD1 (6 bases). V was shortened by 2 bases and J by 4 bases, with 14 bases between the two germline ends. CDR3 size: 15 residues. Germline loops: CDR1 SGHVS, CDR2 FNYEAQ. CDR3 region: CASSLLDRPRETQYF. In nucleotides, the CDR3 is TGTGCCAGCAGCTTACTAGACAGGCCGAGAGAGACCCAGTACTTC.

The rearrangement joins TRBV30 to TRBJ2-7; D unclear. V lost 0 bases and J lost 3, with 15 bases in between. Germline assignment: CDR1 GTSNPN and CDR2 SVGIG (reference sequence). CDR3 length equals 15 residues. In DNA, the CDR3 is TGTGCCTGGAGTGTAAACTCAAAAAGGAGCTACGAGCAGTACTTC. Translation gives CAWSVNSKRSYEQYF.

The chain combines TRBV5-1 with TRBJ2-7; D may match TRBD1 or TRBD2 (5 bases each). There are 11 residues in the CDR3. Between the trimmed V and J ends, which lost 4 bases and 9 bases, there was a span of 11 bases. Germline V gene sequence: CDR1 SGHRS, CDR2 YFSETQ. Here the CDR3 DNA reads TGCGCCAGCAGCCAGGGAGACAGGCAGTACTTC. Amino acids: CASSQGDRQYF.

This clone has more than one count but fewer than ten. The V and J genes are TRBV29-1 and TRBJ2-7; D is unclear. V lost 0 bases and J lost 3, with 12 bases in between. This CDR3 is built from 14 residues. Per germline, CDR1 SQVTM and CDR2 ANQGSEA. The CDR3 DNA is TGCAGCGTTGAAGAGAAAGGGATGGACTACGAGCAGTACTTC. It encodes CSVEEKGMDYEQYF.

This clone has just a few counts. This sequence joins TRBV4-3 and TRBJ2-7; tentative D call: TRBD1 (6 bases). This CDR3 has 15 amino acids. Germline CDR1 is LGHNA and CDR2 is YSLEER. V shed 1 base and J shed 3 bases, with 13 bases lying between them. This chain's CDR3 is CASSQGHNRVYEQYF. Here the CDR3 DNA reads TGCGCCAGCAGCCAAGGTCACAACAGGGTCTACGAGCAGTACTTC.

V is TRBV30 and J is TRBJ2-1; no clear D. Germline CDR1 and CDR2: GTSNPN and SVGIG (reference sequence). The CDR3 extends over 13 amino acids. Trimming shortened V by 0 bases and J by 5 bases, and 8 bases separated the two germline ends. DNA of the CDR3: TGTGCCTGGAGTGTGGGTCCTGACAATGAGCAGTTCTTC. It translates to CAWSVGPDNEQFF.

The chain is built from TRBV27 and TRBJ1-5; 9 nucleotides align to TRBD1. J was trimmed by 6 bases and V by 4 bases; bases with no gene match: 4. CDR3 size: 14 residues. Germline V CDR1 and CDR2: MNHEY, SMNVEV (reference sequence). The CDR3 here is CASSWGQGAQPQHF. In nucleotides, the CDR3 is TGTGCCAGCAGTTGGGGACAGGGTGCTCAGCCCCAGCATTTT.

The chain couples TRBV7-2 to TRBJ1-2, with D hard to call. Per the germline V gene, CDR1 is SGHTA and CDR2 is FQGNSA. Between the trimmed V and J ends, which lost 5 bases and 2 bases, there was a span of 15 bases. The CDR3 contains 15 residues. In DNA, the CDR3 is TGTGCCAGCAGCGATACAGTAGACCCCAACTATGGCTACACCTTC. Translating it yields CASSDTVDPNYGYTF.

This chain uses TRBV4-2 with TRBJ2-7; TRBD1 might be the D (5 bases). This CDR3 contains 13 residues. Trimming removed 1 base at V and 5 bases at J, with 9 bases between. CDR1 LGHNA and CDR2 YNFKEQ come from the germline V gene. Written as DNA, the CDR3 is TGTGCCAGCAGCCAAGGGGGCCAGGACGAGCAGTACTTC. Translated, it gives CASSQGGQDEQYF.

There are a few counts of this clone. V and J are TRBV5-6 and TRBJ2-5; D remains ambiguous. Between the trimmed V and J ends, which lost 0 bases and 1 base, there was a span of 4 bases. Per the germline V gene, CDR1 is SGHDT and CDR2 is YYEEEE. The CDR3 is 13 amino acids. The CDR3 nucleotides read TGTGCCAGCAGCTTGGTAACCCAAGAGACCCAGTACTTC. Amino acid sequence: CASSLVTQETQYF.

This clone was found a few times. The chain has TRBV6-6 and TRBJ2-7; D is undetermined. V shed 6 bases and J shed 5 bases, with 5 bases lying between them. The CDR3 has 10 residues. CDR1 MNHNY and CDR2 SVGAGI come from the germline V gene (reference sequence). The CDR3 reads CASRGDEQYF. The CDR3 nucleotides read TGTGCCAGCAGGGGTGACGAGCAGTACTTC.

This chain links TRBV2 with TRBJ1-5; tentative D call: TRBD1 (6 bases). Germline V lookup: CDR1 SNHLY, CDR2 FYNNEI. V was cut by 6 bases and J by 6 bases, with 12 bases left in between. The CDR3 length is 13 residues. CDR3 protein: CASRPQGRQPQHF. The CDR3 DNA reads as TGTGCCAGCAGACCACAGGGTCGTCAGCCCCAGCATTTT.

The chain combines TRBV29-1 with TRBJ1-2; D is possibly TRBD1 (5 bases). The CDR3 is 13 residues long. Germline V lookup: CDR1 SQVTM, CDR2 ANQGSEA. Trimming stripped 5 bases from V and 0 bases from J, with 10 bases between. The CDR3 region is CSVFADTNYGYTF. The DNA for the CDR3 is TGCAGCGTTTTTGCGGACACTAACTATGGCTACACCTTC.

V and J are TRBV9 and TRBJ1-2; the D gene is possibly TRBD1 (6 bases). CDR3 length: 17 amino acids. Germline V gene sequence: CDR1 SGDLS, CDR2 YYNGEE. Trimming shortened V by 2 bases and J by 2 bases, and 19 bases separated the two germline ends. Here the CDR3 DNA reads TGTGCCAGCAGCGTCGGTGGGGGCCCCCAGGGGAACTATGGCTACACCTTC. This codes for CASSVGGGPQGNYGYTF. The full variable domain, completed using reference TRBV9 and TRBJ1-2, is DSGVTQTPKHLITATGQRVTLRCSPRSGDLSVYWYQQSLDQGLQFLIQYYNGEERAKGNILERFSAQQFPDLHSELNLSSLELGDSALYFCASSVGGGPQGNYGYTFGSGTRLTVV.